Detailed here is one T cell receptor beta chain. The data originate from a study of blood T cell repertoires in COVID-19. Study details: The United States, Italy and Spain were the sources of the acute and convalescent COVID-19 samples. Sample material is recorded as cDNA or gDNA derived from T cells, B-cell-depleted T cells, or PBMCs.

As handled by the study authors: From reference gene primer amplification, estimates of nucleated cell counts were derived. Assay used: immunoSEQ multiplex PCR; TCRdb lists only in-frame clones, some missing. D and trimming were read from the DNA, whereas the V and J calls and clone size are those reported in that table. Among 60,000 or so clones listed, roughly 90% were seen once. CDR1 SEHNR and CDR2 FQNEAQ come from the germline V gene (reference sequence). CDR3 length: 14 residues. V was pared by 3 bases and J by 10 bases, with 15 bases between. Sequencing was carried out using peripheral blood. The origin of this receptor is a human donor with active COVID-19. The donor label of this sample is uncertain. The chain recombines TRBV7-9 with TRBJ1-4; D not certain. Here the CDR3 DNA reads TGTGCCAGCAGCTTGGGTATGGAGAGAGGAAAACTGTTTTTT. Protein sequence: CASSLGMERGKLFF. Filled out from reference TRBV7-9 and TRBJ1-4, the complete variable domain reads DTGVSQNPRHKITKRGQNVTFRCDPISEHNRLYWYRQTLGQGPEFLTYFQNEAQLEKSRLLSDRFSAERPKGSFSTLEIQRTEQGDSAMYLCASSLGMERGKLFFGSGTQLSVL.